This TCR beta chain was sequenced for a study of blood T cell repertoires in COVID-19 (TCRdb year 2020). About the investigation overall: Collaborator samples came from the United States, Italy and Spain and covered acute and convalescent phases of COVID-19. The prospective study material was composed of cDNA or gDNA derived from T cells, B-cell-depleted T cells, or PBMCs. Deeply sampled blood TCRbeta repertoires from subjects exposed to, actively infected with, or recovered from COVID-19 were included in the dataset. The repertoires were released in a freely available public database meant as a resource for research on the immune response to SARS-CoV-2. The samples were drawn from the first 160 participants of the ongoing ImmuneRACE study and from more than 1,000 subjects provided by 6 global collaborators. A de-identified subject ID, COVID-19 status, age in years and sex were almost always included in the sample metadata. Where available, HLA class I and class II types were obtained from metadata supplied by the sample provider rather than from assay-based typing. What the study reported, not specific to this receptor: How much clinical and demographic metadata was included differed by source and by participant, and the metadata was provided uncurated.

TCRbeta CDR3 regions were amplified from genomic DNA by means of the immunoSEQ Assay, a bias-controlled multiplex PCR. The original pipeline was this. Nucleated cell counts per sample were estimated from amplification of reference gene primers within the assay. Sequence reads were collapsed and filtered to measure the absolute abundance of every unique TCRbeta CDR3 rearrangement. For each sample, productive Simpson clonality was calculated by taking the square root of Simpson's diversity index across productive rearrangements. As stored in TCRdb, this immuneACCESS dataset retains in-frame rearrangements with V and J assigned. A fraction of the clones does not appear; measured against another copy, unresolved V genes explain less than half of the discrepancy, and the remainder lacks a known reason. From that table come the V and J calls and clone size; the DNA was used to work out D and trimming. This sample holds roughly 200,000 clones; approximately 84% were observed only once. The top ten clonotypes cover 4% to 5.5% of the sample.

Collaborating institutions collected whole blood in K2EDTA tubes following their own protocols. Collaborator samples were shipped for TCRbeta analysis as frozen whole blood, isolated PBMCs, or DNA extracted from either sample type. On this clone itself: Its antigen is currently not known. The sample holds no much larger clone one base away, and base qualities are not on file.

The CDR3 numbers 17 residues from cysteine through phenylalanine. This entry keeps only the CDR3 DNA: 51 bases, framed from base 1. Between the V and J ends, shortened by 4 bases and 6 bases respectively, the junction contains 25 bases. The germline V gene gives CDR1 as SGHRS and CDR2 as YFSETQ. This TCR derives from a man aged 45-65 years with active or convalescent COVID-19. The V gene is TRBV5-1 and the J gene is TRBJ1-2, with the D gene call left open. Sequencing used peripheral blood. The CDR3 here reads CASSPWAGFSSADGYTF. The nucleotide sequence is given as TGCGCCAGCAGCCCCTGGGCGGGATTCTCCAGCGCGGATGGCTACACCTTC. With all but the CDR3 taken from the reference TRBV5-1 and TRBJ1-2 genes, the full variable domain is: KAGVTQTPRYLIKTRGQQVTLSCSPISGHRSVSWYQQTPGQGLQFLFEYFSETQRNKGNFPGRFSGRQFSNSRSEMNVSTLELGDSALYLCASSPWAGFSSADGYTFGSGTRLTVV.